These 10 T cell receptor beta chains were all obtained from the same sample, sequenced in a study of T cell repertoires in cytomegalovirus infection. TCRdb processed the reads anew with MiXCR; each CDR3 protein has one entry. The sample holds roughly 150,000 distinct CDR3 sequences; 20% to 25% are singletons and the top ten take under 30%. No antigen has been assigned to these receptors. Sample: CD8+ T cells from cultured PBMCs, taken from culture after CMV antigen stimulation. The receptors shown here come from a human donor in good health (CMV status not recorded). Some clones in this sample may be carry-over from other donors' samples.

The chain joins TRBV7-2 to TRBJ1-5; the D gene is possibly TRBD1 (6 bases). CDR1 and CDR2 (germline): SGHTA, FQGNSA. The V end lost 1 base, the J end lost 4 bases, and 11 bases lay between the germline ends. CDR3 length: 15 residues. This CDR3 reads CASSLGPGVNQPQHF. Written as DNA, the CDR3 is TGTGCCAGCAGCTTAGGACCAGGGGTGAATCAGCCCCAGCATTTT.

The chain uses TRBV19 and TRBJ1-5; possible D gene TRBD1, 5 bases. CDR1 is LNHDA and CDR2 is SQIVND in the germline V gene (reference sequence). This CDR3 comprises 14 residues. Trimming took 7 bases from V and 2 from J, leaving 12 bases between them. DNA for the CDR3: TGTGCCAGTAACTACCGGGACCGCAATCAGCCCCAGCATTTT. Amino acid sequence: CASNYRDRNQPQHF.

This chain links TRBV4-3 with TRBJ2-3; D is perhaps TRBD1 (6 bases). Trimming took off 0 bases at V and 4 bases at J, with 14 bases between the two ends. The CDR3 totals 16 residues. CDR1 is LGHNA, CDR2 YSLEER, per germline. The CDR3 here is CASSQEGGGGSDTQYF. CDR3 nucleotide sequence: TGCGCCAGCAGCCAAGAAGGTGGGGGCGGGTCAGATACGCAGTATTTT.

This clonotype was counted only a few times. The V call is TRBV5-6, the J call TRBJ1-2, with D perhaps TRBD1 (6 bases). Trimming removed 4 bases at V and 4 bases at J, with 11 bases between. This CDR3 spans 13 amino acids. CDR1 SGHDT and CDR2 YYEEEE come from the germline V gene. The CDR3 spells CASSPGTFYGYTF. Here the CDR3 DNA reads TGTGCCAGCAGCCCAGGGACATTCTATGGCTACACCTTC.

In its sample, this clonotype was seen a few times. The chain combines TRBV6-5 with TRBJ2-5; D assignment may be TRBD1 or TRBD2 (5 bases each). The CDR3 is 13 amino acids. CDR1 and CDR2 (germline): MNHEY, SVGAGI. Trimming pared 0 bases from V and 7 bases from J, leaving 9 bases between. DNA of the CDR3: TGTGCCAGCAGTTACTCGGGGACGGGGACCCAGTACTTC. Its translation is CASSYSGTGTQYF.

This clonotype was detected only once. V and J are TRBV14 and TRBJ1-1; no firm D call. V lost 4 bases, J lost 2 bases, and 14 bases lay in between. Germline V gene sequence: CDR1 SGHDN, CDR2 FVKESK. This CDR3 spans 15 amino acids. CDR3 nucleotides: TGTGCCAGCAGCCCCGTAACGTTGAGAAACACTGAAGCTTTCTTT. Protein product: CASSPVTLRNTEAFF.

Ten or more counts support this clonotype. The chain combines TRBV7-2 with TRBJ1-5; TRBD1 agrees at 7 bases. Germline CDR1 and CDR2: SGHTA and FQGNSA. The CDR3 length is 15 residues. With 5 bases clipped from V and 0 bases from J, the junction kept 4 bases outside the gene matches. CDR3 in DNA: TGTGCCAGCAGCCCGACAGGGTATAGCAATCAGCCCCAGCATTTT. Its protein is CASSPTGYSNQPQHF.

This clonotype was found a few times. The genes are TRBV11-3 and TRBJ2-5; TRBD1 might be the D (6 bases). CDR3 size: 13 residues. Germline loops: CDR1 SGHNT, CDR2 YENEEA. With 7 bases removed from V and 0 bases from J, the gap between germline ends came to 9 bases. The CDR3 spells CASKGQNQETQYF. The CDR3, as DNA: TGTGCCAGCAAAGGACAGAACCAAGAGACCCAGTACTTC.

For the CDR3, the DNA is TGTGCCAGCAGCTTGGCGGGGGGGCCTGGGGGTACGCAGTATTTT. It codes for CASSLAGGPGGTQYF. The V gene is TRBV7-2, the J gene TRBJ2-3; 9 nucleotides match TRBD2. Per the germline V gene, CDR1 is SGHTA and CDR2 is FQGNSA. V was pared by 3 bases and J by 8 bases, with 9 bases of the junction left unmatched. This CDR3 has 15 amino acids.

The rearrangement links TRBV7-9 to TRBJ1-1, with 10 bases matching TRBD1. Per germline, CDR1 SEHNR and CDR2 FQNEAQ (reference sequence). The CDR3 has 17 residues. The junction had 9 bases not matched to a gene; V was cut back by 4 bases and J by 1 base. CDR3 bases: TGTGCCAGCAGCTCCCCATGGGACAGGGGAAGGAACACTGAAGCTTTCTTT. The encoded protein is CASSSPWDRGRNTEAFF.